These T cell receptor beta chains were read from a single sample in a study of blood T cell repertoires in COVID-19. Only in-frame clones appear in the TCRdb table, and some are missing; sequencing was by immunoSEQ multiplex PCR. The sample holds about 200,000 clones, about 90% seen once. The sequencing sample was made of peripheral blood. Receptors originate from a woman in her sixties or seventies with acute or convalescent COVID-19. The CDR3 runs from the conserved cysteine through the conserved F or W. Each record gives: clone size, D gene, J gene, V gene, CDR3 protein, CDR3 DNA. A D gene is named only where the DNA matches it firmly. A clone size is listed for some rows: how often the clone was seen (once, few, many), or a class if it is expanded.

size: .; D: TRBD1; J: TRBJ1-6; V: TRBV5-4; CDR3: CASSPEGQAHSHLHF; DNA: TGTGCCAGCAGCCCGGAGGGACAGGCCCATAGCCACCTCCACTTT
size: .; D: .; J: TRBJ1-5; V: TRBV6-6; CDR3: CASTPPPGTQPQHF; DNA: TGTGCCAGCACCCCACCCCCAGGGACACAGCCCCAGCATTTT
size: once; D: .; J: TRBJ2-5; V: TRBV7-9; CDR3: CASSPPNSGEETQYF; DNA: TGTGCCAGCAGCCCCCCCAATTCCGGAGAAGAGACCCAGTACTTC
size: .; D: TRBD1; J: TRBJ2-7; V: TRBV7-9; CDR3: CASSADTGAIFF; DNA: TGTGCCAGCAGCGCAGACACAGGGGCGATCTTCTTC
size: few; D: .; J: TRBJ2-1; V: TRBV6-5; CDR3: CASSSGFAEQFF; DNA: TGTGCCAGCAGTTCCGGTTTCGCTGAGCAGTTCTTC
size: .; D: TRBD2; J: TRBJ2-1; V: TRBV19; CDR3: CASMGLGLYNEQFF; DNA: TGTGCCAGTATGGGACTAGGGTTATACAATGAGCAGTTCTTC
size: .; D: .; J: TRBJ1-1; V: TRBV6-5; CDR3: CASWGGGRGNTEAFF; DNA: TGTGCCAGCTGGGGGGGTGGCCGTGGGAACACTGAAGCTTTCTTT
size: .; D: TRBD1; J: TRBJ1-5; V: TRBV19; CDR3: CASSTRQGQNQPQHF; DNA: TGTGCCAGTAGCACCAGACAGGGTCAGAATCAGCCCCAGCATTTT
size: .; D: TRBD1; J: TRBJ1-5; V: TRBV5-1; CDR3: CASSLEGADNQPQHF; DNA: TGCGCCAGCAGCTTGGAGGGGGCTGACAATCAGCCCCAGCATTTT
size: .; D: TRBD1; J: TRBJ2-2; V: TRBV11-3; CDR3: CASSPGQTGELFF; DNA: TGTGCCAGCAGCCCGGGACAGACCGGGGAGCTGTTTTTT
size: .; D: TRBD2; J: TRBJ2-7; V: TRBV24-1; CDR3: CATSDPPGLAGAGEQYF; DNA: TGTGCCACCAGTGACCCTCCGGGACTAGCGGGAGCGGGAGAGCAGTACTTC
size: .; D: TRBD1; J: TRBJ1-1; V: TRBV5-1; CDR3: CASSLVGQGAEAFF; DNA: TGCGCCAGCAGCTTGGTGGGACAGGGGGCTGAAGCTTTCTTT
size: once; D: TRBD1; J: TRBJ2-5; V: TRBV11-3; CDR3: CASSRTGVRSETQYF; DNA: TGTGCCAGCAGCCGGACAGGGGTTAGGTCAGAGACCCAGTACTTC
size: .; D: .; J: TRBJ1-5; V: TRBV28; CDR3: CASSLGWGRGNQPQHF; DNA: TGTGCCAGCAGTTTAGGGTGGGGCCGCGGCAATCAGCCCCAGCATTTT
size: .; D: .; J: TRBJ1-1; V: TRBV5-1; CDR3: CASSLAENTEAFF; DNA: TGCGCCAGCAGCTTGGCAGAGAACACTGAAGCTTTCTTT
size: .; D: .; J: TRBJ1-2; V: TRBV28; CDR3: CASQGVGFNYGYTF; DNA: TGTGCCAGCCAAGGGGTAGGGTTTAACTATGGCTACACCTTC
size: .; D: .; J: TRBJ2-7; V: TRBV6-1; CDR3: CASSAAITGREQYF; DNA: TGTGCCAGCAGCGCGGCTATAACAGGGCGCGAGCAGTACTTC
size: .; D: .; J: TRBJ2-7; V: TRBV19; CDR3: CASSSTVLYEQYF; DNA: TGTGCCAGTAGTTCGACAGTCCTCTACGAGCAGTACTTC
size: .; D: TRBD1; J: TRBJ2-1; V: TRBV7-3; CDR3: CASSATGFNEQFF; DNA: TGTGCCAGCAGCGCGACAGGGTTCAATGAGCAGTTCTTC
size: .; D: .; J: TRBJ2-6; V: TRBV4-1; CDR3: CASSQPSGANVLTF; DNA: TGCGCCAGCAGCCAACCTTCTGGGGCCAACGTCCTGACTTTC
size: .; D: TRBD1; J: TRBJ1-6; V: TRBV19; CDR3: CASSTGTVFSPLHF; DNA: TGTGCCAGTAGTACCGGGACAGTATTTTCACCCCTCCACTTT
size: .; D: .; J: TRBJ1-5; V: TRBV27; CDR3: CASSLDSDWPQHF; DNA: TGTGCCAGCAGTTTGGACTCAGACTGGCCCCAGCATTTT
size: .; D: TRBD1; J: TRBJ2-4; V: TRBV5-1; CDR3: CASSPGQGILAKNIQYF; DNA: TGCGCCAGCAGCCCTGGACAGGGGATATTAGCCAAAAACATTCAGTACTTC
size: .; D: TRBD1; J: TRBJ1-6; V: TRBV2; CDR3: CASNGDRGNNSPLHF; DNA: TGTGCCAGCAATGGGGACAGGGGGAATAATTCACCCCTCCACTTT
size: .; D: TRBD1; J: TRBJ2-5; V: TRBV10-2; CDR3: CASSGQSQETQYF; DNA: TGCGCCAGTTCGGGACAGAGCCAAGAGACCCAGTACTTC
size: .; D: TRBD1; J: TRBJ1-4; V: TRBV12-5; CDR3: CASGFGTANEKLFF; DNA: TGTGCTAGTGGTTTCGGGACAGCGAATGAAAAACTGTTTTTT
size: .; D: .; J: TRBJ2-7; V: TRBV6-5; CDR3: CASSTPLKGEQYF; DNA: TGTGCCAGCAGTACTCCTCTCAAGGGGGAGCAGTACTTC
size: .; D: TRBD1; J: TRBJ2-1; V: TRBV28; CDR3: CASRDTGGMRYNEQFF; DNA: TGTGCCAGCAGGGATACAGGGGGCATGCGGTACAATGAGCAGTTCTTC
size: .; D: .; J: TRBJ1-2; V: TRBV7-8; CDR3: CASSSRVNYGYTF; DNA: TGTGCCAGCAGCTCCAGGGTAAACTATGGCTACACCTTC
size: .; D: .; J: TRBJ2-5; V: TRBV15; CDR3: CATSREDGGGETQYF; DNA: TGTGCCACCAGCAGAGAGGACGGAGGAGGGGAGACCCAGTACTTC
size: .; D: .; J: TRBJ1-2; V: TRBV28; CDR3: CAINPRGSANYGYTF; DNA: TGTGCCATAAACCCCAGGGGCTCAGCTAACTATGGCTACACCTTC
size: .; D: .; J: TRBJ1-3; V: TRBV3-1/TRBV3-2; CDR3: CASSQVGGSGNTIYF; DNA: TGTGCCAGCAGCCAAGTAGGGGGCTCTGGAAACACCATATATTTT
size: few; D: .; J: TRBJ1-5; V: TRBV6-5; CDR3: CASNRDYSNQPQHF; DNA: TGTGCCAGCAACAGAGATTATAGCAATCAGCCCCAGCATTTT
size: once; D: TRBD1; J: TRBJ2-7; V: TRBV6-5; CDR3: CAINTGQGFDEQYF; DNA: TGTGCCATCAATACGGGACAGGGGTTCGACGAGCAGTACTTC
size: once; D: TRBD2; J: TRBJ2-4; V: TRBV18; CDR3: CASSPLAASAKNIQYF; DNA: TGTGCCAGCTCACCTCTAGCGGCATCCGCCAAAAACATTCAGTACTTC
size: once; D: TRBD1; J: TRBJ1-2; V: TRBV19; CDR3: CASNGQGVENYGYTF; DNA: TGTGCCAGTAATGGCCAGGGGGTAGAGAACTATGGCTACACCTTC
size: .; D: TRBD1; J: TRBJ2-2; V: TRBV6-1; CDR3: CASSAGTAIIGSNTGELFF; DNA: TGTGCCAGCAGTGCTGGGACAGCCATAATAGGTTCGAACACCGGGGAGCTGTTTTTT
size: few; D: .; J: TRBJ1-2; V: TRBV7-9; CDR3: CASSAPDSFGARVGYGYTF; DNA: TGTGCCAGCAGCGCTCCGGACAGTTTCGGAGCTAGGGTAGGCTATGGCTACACCTTC
size: .; D: TRBD1; J: TRBJ1-1; V: TRBV7-2; CDR3: CASSGQTGGTEAFF; DNA: TGTGCCAGCAGCGGGCAGACAGGGGGCACTGAAGCTTTCTTT
size: .; D: .; J: TRBJ1-3; V: TRBV4-3; CDR3: CASSQDGTVTAGNTIYF; DNA: TGCGCCAGCAGCCAAGATGGCACAGTAACTGCTGGAAACACCATATATTTT